The entry that follows covers one T cell receptor beta chain sequence. The source of the sample is a study of blood T cell repertoires in COVID-19. About the study: Samples came from the United States, Italy and Spain, spanning acute and convalescent COVID-19.

Authors' processing steps: Reference gene primers were amplified, and this amplification served to estimate nucleated cell counts. TCRdb's copy holds only in-frame clones and misses some; the assay was immunoSEQ multiplex PCR. D and trimming come from the DNA, and the V and J calls and clone size come from that table. The sample has a few hundred thousand clones; around 92% are singletons. Deletions cut 1 base from V and 9 bases from J, with 19 bases between. From germline, CDR1 is MNHEY and CDR2 SVGAGI. The CDR3 is 16 residues long. Patients at the Seattle site were enrolled during active infection and followed longitudinally.

Source material: peripheral blood. V is TRBV6-5 and J is TRBJ2-1; D perhaps matches TRBD2 (6 bases). The source of this sequence is a woman in her 30s with COVID-19, enrolled during active disease. DNA for the CDR3: TGTGCCAGCAGTTACTTGCCTCCCCCGCCAGCGGGTGAGCAGTTCTTC. Residues: CASSYLPPPPAGEQFF.